A single sample gave rise to the 14 T cell receptor beta chains below, sequenced in a study of cytomegalovirus exposure and HLA in healthy donors. PCR amplification relied on 60 Vbeta primers (plus 13 Jbeta primers). The method was immunoSEQ multiplex PCR; TCRdb's version includes in-frame clones alone and lacks a portion of them. Here the sample spans 130,000 to 150,000 clones, around three quarters being singletons. The sample comprised PBMCs. The receptors stem from a man in his forties in good health and CMV-seropositive.

The J gene is TRBJ2-6, the V gene TRBV7-2; possibly TRBD1 for D (5 bases). The CDR3 spans 15 residues. V was clipped by 5 bases and J by 0 bases, with 8 bases between them. Germline lookup yields CDR1 SGHTA and CDR2 FQGNSA. The CDR3 nucleotides read TGTGCCAGCAGCCAAGGGGTCTCTGGGGCCAACGTCCTGACTTTC. Its translation: CASSQGVSGANVLTF. The full variable domain, its missing parts supplied by reference TRBV7-2 and TRBJ2-6, is GAGVSQSPSNKVTEKGKDVELRCDPISGHTALYWYRQSLGQGLEFLIYFQGNSAPDKSGLPSDRFSAERTGGSVSTLTIQRTQQEDSAVYLCASSQGVSGANVLTFGAGSRLTVL.

This clone was seen a handful of times. The V gene is TRBV28, the J gene TRBJ1-1, with 9 nucleotides matching TRBD1. Trimming took 6 bases from V and 11 from J; bases not matched to a gene: 7. CDR1 is MDHEN and CDR2 is SYDVKM in the germline V gene. This CDR3 comprises 12 residues. CDR3 DNA sequence: TGTGCCAGCAGGCAACAGGGGGCAGGGGCTTTCTTT. Protein: CASRQQGAGAFF.

This clone was seen a single time. DNA for the CDR3: TGTGCCAGCAGCTTAGTGACTAGCGGGAGGGGCTACAATGAGCAGTTCTTC. It specifies CASSLVTSGRGYNEQFF. This chain joins TRBV11-2 and TRBJ2-1; 14 nucleotides line up with TRBD2. Trimming at V came to 1 base and at J to 3 bases, leaving 2 bases not matched to a gene. Looked up from germline, CDR1 is SGHAT and CDR2 is FQNNGV. This CDR3 is 17 amino acids long.

This sequence joins TRBV6-1 and TRBJ2-7; D is undetermined. Germline CDR1 reads MNHNS; CDR2 reads SASEGT. V lost 8 bases to trimming and J lost 4 bases, with 9 bases between them. This CDR3 comprises 11 residues. CDR3 sequence reads: CASAPNYEQYF. The DNA of the CDR3 is TGTGCCAGCGCGCCCAATTACGAGCAGTACTTC.

The chain links TRBV7-3 to TRBJ1-2; 7 positions agree with TRBD1. Losses at the gene ends were 6 bases for V and 3 bases for J; bases not matched to a gene: 10. Germline CDR1 is SGHTA and CDR2 is FQGTGA. The CDR3 is 15 residues long. CDR3 DNA: TGTGCCAGCAGAGATCCGGGACAGACGTACTATGGCTACACCTTC. Translated, it gives CASRDPGQTYYGYTF.

This clone was picked up one time. This chain uses TRBV5-4 with TRBJ2-2; 7 bases line up with TRBD1. Germline V CDR1 and CDR2: SGHNT, YYREEE (reference sequence). CDR3 length: 16 residues. Unmatched junction bases numbered 2, after V lost 0 bases and J lost 0 bases. As DNA, the CDR3 is TGTGCCAGCAGCTTGGAGACAGGGTCGAACACCGGGGAGCTGTTTTTT. Translated, it gives CASSLETGSNTGELFF.

The rearrangement uses TRBV5-1 and TRBJ2-2; no reliable D call. Trimming stripped 1 base from V and 3 bases from J, with 10 bases between. The V gene's germline CDR1 is SGHRS and CDR2 YFSETQ. CDR3 length equals 15 residues. CDR3 DNA: TGCGCCAGCAGCTTGCCTGGAGCGTACACCGGGGAGCTGTTTTTT. Its translation: CASSLPGAYTGELFF.

The rearrangement uses TRBV5-1 and TRBJ1-4; a weak D match, TRBD1 (5 bases). The CDR3 covers 14 residues. Germline V lookup: CDR1 SGHRS, CDR2 YFSETQ. V was shortened by 0 bases and J by 4 bases, with 7 bases between the two germline ends. The CDR3 nucleotides read TGCGCCAGCAGCTTGGGGGGCGGTAATGAAAAACTGTTTTTT. This encodes CASSLGGGNEKLFF. Based on the CDR3 plus reference TRBV5-1 and TRBJ1-4, the full variable domain is KAGVTQTPRYLIKTRGQQVTLSCSPISGHRSVSWYQQTPGQGLQFLFEYFSETQRNKGNFPGRFSGRQFSNSRSEMNVSTLELGDSALYLCASSLGGGNEKLFFGSGTQLSVL.

This chain connects TRBV6-1 to TRBJ2-3; 8 bases fit TRBD2. The CDR3 totals 14 residues. The junction had 4 bases not matched to a gene; V was cut back by 3 bases and J by 5 bases. CDR1 is MNHNS, CDR2 SASEGT, per germline. The CDR3 nucleotides read TGTGCCAGCAGTGACATCGGGAGGGGAGATACGCAGTATTTT. Amino acids: CASSDIGRGDTQYF.

The chain joins TRBV2 to TRBJ2-5; the match to TRBD2 covers 7 bases. Per the germline V gene, CDR1 is SNHLY and CDR2 is FYNNEI. With V trimmed by 6 bases and J by 4 bases, 8 bases remained unmatched. CDR3 length: 14 amino acids. The CDR3 coding sequence is TGTGCCAGCAGCTACTTAGTAGCGGGAGAGACCCAGTACTTC. Protein: CASSYLVAGETQYF.

The chain has TRBV30 and TRBJ2-7; 9 nucleotides align to TRBD1. The CDR3 has 14 amino acids. J was trimmed by 5 bases and V by 5 bases; bases with no gene match: 10. Germline assignment: CDR1 GTSNPN and CDR2 SVGIG (reference sequence). In DNA, the CDR3 is TGTGCCTGGGAACCGGGACAGGGTATCCACGAGCAGTACTTC. This translates into CAWEPGQGIHEQYF.

The rearrangement joins TRBV5-1 to TRBJ2-1; tentative D call: TRBD2 (6 bases). V lost 0 bases, J lost 1 base, and 11 bases lay in between. From germline, CDR1 is SGHRS and CDR2 YFSETQ. The CDR3 consists of 16 residues. This CDR3 is CASSLDGTPSYNEQFF. CDR3 DNA: TGCGCCAGCAGCTTGGATGGGACTCCTTCCTACAATGAGCAGTTCTTC.

The rearrangement uses TRBV6-1 and TRBJ2-7; D may be TRBD2 (6 bases). CDR3 size: 15 residues. V was clipped by 0 bases and J by 4 bases, with 13 bases between them. Germline CDR1 MNHNS, CDR2 SASEGT. The CDR3 reads CASSEAHGGRYEQYF. The CDR3 bases are TGTGCCAGCAGTGAAGCGCACGGGGGAAGGTACGAGCAGTACTTC.

The chain is built from TRBV28 and TRBJ2-3, with 9 bases aligning to TRBD1. Germline-derived CDR1 and CDR2 are MDHEN and SYDVKM. Trimming removed 2 bases from V and 8 bases from J; junction bases left unmatched: 5. This CDR3 contains 14 residues. CDR3 nucleotides: TGTGCCAGCAGTTTAGAACAGGGGGCGAGTACGCAGTATTTT. Protein: CASSLEQGASTQYF.